This TCR beta chain was recovered during a study of T cell changes during pregnancy in multiple sclerosis. Germline V gives CDR1 LNHDA, CDR2 SQIVND (reference sequence). J was trimmed by 7 bases and V by 10 bases; bases with no gene match: 13. The CDR3 sequence is 14 residues long. TCRdb's table, derived via immunoSEQ multiplex PCR, lists solely in-frame clones and lacks some. Altogether some 20,000 clones are present, 70% to 90% being singletons, with the ten largest covering roughly 1.3%. V and J are TRBV19 and TRBJ1-2; TRBD1 matches at 9 bases. This receptor was taken from a female donor in good health, enrolled as a control in a pregnancy study. The material sequenced was CD4+ T cells from peripheral blood mononuclear cells, taken in the first trimester of pregnancy. This CDR3 is CATAPLTGGFGYTF. The CDR3 DNA follows: TGTGCCACCGCTCCGTTGACAGGGGGATTTGGCTACACCTTC.